This entry features one TCR beta chain sequence. The sample comes from a study of blood T cell repertoires in COVID-19. In the study overall: Some COVID-19 samples were acute and others convalescent; all came from the United States, Italy and Spain. T cells, B-cell-depleted T cells, or PBMCs provided the cDNA or gDNA that served as material.

V was trimmed by 8 bases and J by 9 bases, leaving 14 bases between them. The CDR3 is 11 amino acids. CDR1 and CDR2 from the germline V gene are SGHAT and FQNNGV. Per the study methods: Amplified reference gene primers provided the basis for estimating nucleated cell counts. Profiled with immunoSEQ multiplex PCR; TCRdb holds only in-frame clones, not every one. The DNA gave D and trimming, while V, J and clone size come from that table. The sample records about 150,000 clones, about 77% being singletons. The J gene is TRBJ2-7, the V gene TRBV11-2; a possible D gene is TRBD1 (5 bases). Sequencing used peripheral blood. The receptor's source is an elderly woman with acute or convalescent COVID-19. The CDR3, as DNA: TGTGCCAGCCGGCTTGGAGACAGGCAGTACTTC. Amino acids: CASRLGDRQYF.